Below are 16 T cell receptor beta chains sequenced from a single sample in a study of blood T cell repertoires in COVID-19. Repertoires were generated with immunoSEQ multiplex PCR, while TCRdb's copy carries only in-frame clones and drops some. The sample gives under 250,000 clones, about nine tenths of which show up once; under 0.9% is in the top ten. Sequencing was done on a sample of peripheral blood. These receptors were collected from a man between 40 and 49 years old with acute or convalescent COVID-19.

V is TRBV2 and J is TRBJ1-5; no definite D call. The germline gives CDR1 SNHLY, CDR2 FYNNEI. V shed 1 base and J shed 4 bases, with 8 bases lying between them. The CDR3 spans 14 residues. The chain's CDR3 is CASSEVEPNQPQHF. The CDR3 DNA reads TGTGCCAGCAGTGAAGTGGAGCCGAATCAGCCCCAGCATTTT.

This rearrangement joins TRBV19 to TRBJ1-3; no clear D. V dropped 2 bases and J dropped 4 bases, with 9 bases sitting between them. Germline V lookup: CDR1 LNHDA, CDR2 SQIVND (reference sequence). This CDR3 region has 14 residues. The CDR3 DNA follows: TGTGCCAGTAGTATAAGCGGGCTCGGAAACACCATATATTTT. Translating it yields CASSISGLGNTIYF.

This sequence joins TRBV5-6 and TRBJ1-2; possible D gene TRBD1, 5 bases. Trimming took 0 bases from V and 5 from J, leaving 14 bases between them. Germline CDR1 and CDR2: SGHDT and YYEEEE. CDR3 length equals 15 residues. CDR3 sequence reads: CASSLGPPQEYGYTF. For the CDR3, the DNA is TGTGCCAGCAGCTTGGGGCCCCCACAGGAGTATGGCTACACCTTC.

The CDR3 DNA is TGTGCCAGCACTTCCACAGGATCGGATACGCAGTATTTT. This sequence encodes CASTSTGSDTQYF. The V call is TRBV5-4, the J call TRBJ2-3, with D perhaps matching TRBD1 (5 bases). Germline V gene data show CDR1 as SGHNT and CDR2 as YYREEE (reference sequence). Trimming cost V 6 bases and J 6 bases, with 14 bases left between them. The CDR3 consists of 13 residues. Looking up the rest from reference TRBV5-4 and TRBJ2-3 gives the full variable domain: ETGVTQSPTHLIKTRGQQVTLRCSSQSGHNTVSWYQQALGQGPQFIFQYYREEENGRGNFPPRFSGLQFPNYSSELNVNALELDDSALYLCASTSTGSDTQYFGPGTRLTVL.

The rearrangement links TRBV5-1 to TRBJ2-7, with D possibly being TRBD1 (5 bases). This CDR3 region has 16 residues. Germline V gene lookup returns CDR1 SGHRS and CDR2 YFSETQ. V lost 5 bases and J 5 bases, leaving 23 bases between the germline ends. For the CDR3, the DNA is TGCGCCAGCAGACTTCGGTGGTCAGGGTCCTTCAACGAGCAGTACTTC. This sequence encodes CASRLRWSGSFNEQYF.

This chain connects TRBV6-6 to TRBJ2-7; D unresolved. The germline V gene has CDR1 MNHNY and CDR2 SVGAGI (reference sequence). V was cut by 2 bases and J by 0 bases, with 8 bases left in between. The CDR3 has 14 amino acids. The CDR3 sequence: CASSYTAVSYEQYF. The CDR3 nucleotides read TGTGCCAGCAGTTACACGGCGGTCTCCTACGAGCAGTACTTC.

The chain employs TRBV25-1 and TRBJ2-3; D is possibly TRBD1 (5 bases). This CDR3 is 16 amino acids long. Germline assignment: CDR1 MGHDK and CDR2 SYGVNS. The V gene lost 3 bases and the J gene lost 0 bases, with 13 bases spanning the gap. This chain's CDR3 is CASSESLGHSTDTQYF. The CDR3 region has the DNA TGTGCCAGCAGTGAGTCCCTGGGGCACAGCACAGATACGCAGTATTTT.

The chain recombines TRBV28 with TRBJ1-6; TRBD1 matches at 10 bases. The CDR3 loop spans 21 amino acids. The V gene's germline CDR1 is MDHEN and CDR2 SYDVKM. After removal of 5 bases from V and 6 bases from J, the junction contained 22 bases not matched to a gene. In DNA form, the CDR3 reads TGTGCCAGCAGTCTGCCTATGGGACAGGGGCCCAAATTCGCCCTTAATTCACCCCTCCACTTT. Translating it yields CASSLPMGQGPKFALNSPLHF. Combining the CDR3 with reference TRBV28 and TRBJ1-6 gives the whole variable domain DVKVTQSSRYLVKRTGEKVFLECVQDMDHENMFWYRQDPGLGLRLIYFSYDVKMKEKGDIPEGYSVSREKKERFSLILESASTNQTSMYLCASSLPMGQGPKFALNSPLHFGNGTRLTVT.

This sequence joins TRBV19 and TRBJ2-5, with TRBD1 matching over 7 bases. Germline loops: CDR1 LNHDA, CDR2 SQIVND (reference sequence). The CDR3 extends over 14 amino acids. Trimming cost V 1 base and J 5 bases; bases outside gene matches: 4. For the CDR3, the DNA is TGTGCCAGTAGTATAGGACAGGGCGGCGAGACCCAGTACTTC. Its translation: CASSIGQGGETQYF.

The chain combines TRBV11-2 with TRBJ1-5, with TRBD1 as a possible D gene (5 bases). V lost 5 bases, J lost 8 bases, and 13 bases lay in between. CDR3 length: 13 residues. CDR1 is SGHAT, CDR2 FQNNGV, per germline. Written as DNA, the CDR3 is TGTGCCAGCAGCCTAGGGGAGGGGAAGCCCCAGCATTTT. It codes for CASSLGEGKPQHF.

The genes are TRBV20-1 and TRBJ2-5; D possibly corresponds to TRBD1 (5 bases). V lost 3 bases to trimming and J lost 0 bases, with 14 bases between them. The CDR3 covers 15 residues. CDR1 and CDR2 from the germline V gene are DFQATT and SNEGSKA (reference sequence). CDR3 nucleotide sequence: TGCAGTGCTAGTACCAGGGCTAGGGACCAAGAGACCCAGTACTTC. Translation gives CSASTRARDQETQYF.

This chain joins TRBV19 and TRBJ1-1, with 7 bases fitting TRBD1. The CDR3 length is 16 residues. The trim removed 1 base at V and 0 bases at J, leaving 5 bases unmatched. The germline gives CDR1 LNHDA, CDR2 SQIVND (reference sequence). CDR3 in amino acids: CASSIVTGRVNTEAFF. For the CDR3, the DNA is TGTGCCAGTAGTATAGTGACAGGGAGAGTGAACACTGAAGCTTTCTTT.

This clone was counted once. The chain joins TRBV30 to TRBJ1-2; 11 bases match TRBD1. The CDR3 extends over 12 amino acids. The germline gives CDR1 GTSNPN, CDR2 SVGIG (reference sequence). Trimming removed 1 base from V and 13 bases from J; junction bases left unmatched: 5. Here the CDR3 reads CAWSGTGGPFTF. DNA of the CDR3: TGTGCCTGGAGTGGGACAGGGGGCCCTTTCACCTTC.

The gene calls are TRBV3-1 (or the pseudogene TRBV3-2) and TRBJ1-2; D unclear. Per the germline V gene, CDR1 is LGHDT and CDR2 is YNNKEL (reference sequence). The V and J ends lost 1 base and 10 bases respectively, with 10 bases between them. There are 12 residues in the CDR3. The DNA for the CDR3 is TGTGCCAGCAGCCAAGTGGCGACTTTCTACACCTTC. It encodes CASSQVATFYTF.

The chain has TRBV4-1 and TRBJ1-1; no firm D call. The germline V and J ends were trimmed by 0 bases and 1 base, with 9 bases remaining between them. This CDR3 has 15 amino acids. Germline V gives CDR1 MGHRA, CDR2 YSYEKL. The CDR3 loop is CASSQDESQNTEAFF. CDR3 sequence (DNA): TGCGCCAGCAGCCAAGATGAGTCCCAGAACACTGAAGCTTTCTTT.

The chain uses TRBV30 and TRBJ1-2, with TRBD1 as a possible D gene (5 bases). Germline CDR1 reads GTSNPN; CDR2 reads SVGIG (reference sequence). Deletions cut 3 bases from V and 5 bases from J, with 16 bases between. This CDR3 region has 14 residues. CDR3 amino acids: CAWRRDGETYGYTF. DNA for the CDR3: TGTGCCTGGAGGCGGGACGGAGAAACTTATGGCTACACCTTC.